The T cell receptor beta chain described here comes from a study of T cells in Graves' hyperthyroidism and ophthalmopathy. The CDR3 spans 15 residues. V was cut by 2 bases and J by 4 bases, with 15 bases left in between. CDR1 and CDR2 from the germline V gene are SGHDN and FVKESK. Participants, patients aged 18 to 65, had newly diagnosed hyperthyroidism with a duration under 2 months. RNA transcripts served as the template for amplifying TCR beta CDR3 regions. Carried out on the TCR CDR3, a first-round RT-PCR used the HTBI primer set. TCRdb used MiXCR to reprocess the multiplex PCR reads, holding one entry per CDR3 protein. The table has some 800,000 distinct CDR3 sequences, roughly 37% seen once; the top ten hold about 8.9%.

This TCR came from a man aged 18 to 30 with Graves' hyperthyroidism. V is TRBV14 and J is TRBJ2-7, with unresolved D. Sequencing was done on a sample of blood. The CDR3 DNA follows: TGTGCCAGCAGCCAATTTTCAGGCCCTAGGTACGAGCAGTACTTC. As protein: CASSQFSGPRYEQYF.